This is a list of T cell receptor beta chains from one sample in a study of CD8+ T cells in alopecia areata. The table came from immunoSEQ multiplex PCR; TCRdb's copy has only in-frame clones and leaves some out. The table has some 190,000 clones, approximately 65% seen once. The sample in question was CD4+ T cells sorted from blood, obtained between weeks 44 and 45, from a patient treated with tofacitinib. The source is a human donor with alopecia areata. CDR3s include the opening cysteine and the closing phenylalanine or tryptophan. D genes are given only for firm matches. The size of a clone is reported for some rows only, either as once, few or many, or as a class for expanded clones.

v_gene: TRBV7-2
d_gene: NA
j_gene: TRBJ1-5
abundance: NA
CDR3aa: CASGKDGLRQPQHF
CDR3nt: TGTGCCAGCGGCAAAGATGGTCTGAGGCAGCCCCAGCATTTT

v_gene: TRBV25-1
d_gene: NA
j_gene: TRBJ2-1
abundance: NA
CDR3aa: CASSESSGTDYNEQFF
CDR3nt: TGTGCCAGCAGTGAAAGCTCCGGGACTGATTACAATGAGCAGTTCTTC

v_gene: TRBV6-6
d_gene: NA
j_gene: TRBJ1-2
abundance: NA
CDR3aa: CASSQEGRYGYTF
CDR3nt: TGTGCCAGCAGCCAAGAAGGAAGGTATGGCTACACCTTC

v_gene: TRBV5-4
d_gene: TRBD1
j_gene: TRBJ1-2
abundance: NA
CDR3aa: CASSLPGQAYGYTF
CDR3nt: TGTGCCAGCAGCCTCCCGGGACAGGCTTATGGCTACACCTTC

v_gene: TRBV30
d_gene: NA
j_gene: TRBJ2-3
abundance: NA
CDR3aa: CAWSTTSTDTQYF
CDR3nt: TGTGCCTGGAGCACGACCAGCACAGATACGCAGTATTTT

v_gene: TRBV6-5
d_gene: NA
j_gene: TRBJ1-1
abundance: NA
CDR3aa: CASIMTGGTEAFF
CDR3nt: TGTGCCAGCATAATGACAGGTGGGACTGAAGCTTTCTTT

v_gene: TRBV30
d_gene: NA
j_gene: TRBJ1-6
abundance: NA
CDR3aa: CAWSPRTLGDVNSPLHF
CDR3nt: TGTGCCTGGAGTCCACGGACTCTCGGCGACGTTAATTCACCCCTCCACTTT

v_gene: TRBV29-1
d_gene: NA
j_gene: TRBJ2-7
abundance: NA
CDR3aa: CSVGRGRGYEQYF
CDR3nt: TGCAGCGTTGGGCGGGGTCGGGGCTACGAGCAGTACTTC

v_gene: TRBV4-3
d_gene: NA
j_gene: TRBJ2-5
abundance: NA
CDR3aa: CASSSGVGETQYF
CDR3nt: TGCGCCAGCAGTTCCGGGGTCGGAGAGACCCAGTACTTC

v_gene: TRBV30
d_gene: TRBD1
j_gene: TRBJ1-1
abundance: NA
CDR3aa: CAVGKSGGGTEAFF
CDR3nt: TGTGCCGTCGGGAAATCAGGGGGCGGCACTGAAGCTTTCTTT

v_gene: TRBV11-2
d_gene: NA
j_gene: TRBJ2-5
abundance: NA
CDR3aa: CASSPPGGQQETQYF
CDR3nt: TGTGCCAGCAGCCCCCCCGGCGGACAGCAAGAGACCCAGTACTTC

v_gene: TRBV5-1
d_gene: NA
j_gene: TRBJ2-1
abundance: NA
CDR3aa: CASSPDRLAQFF
CDR3nt: TGCGCCAGCAGCCCGGACCGTCTCGCGCAGTTCTTC

v_gene: TRBV6-5
d_gene: NA
j_gene: TRBJ1-2
abundance: NA
CDR3aa: CASSYSNVGGSGYTF
CDR3nt: TGTGCCAGCAGTTACTCGAACGTGGGTGGCTCTGGCTACACCTTC

v_gene: TRBV2
d_gene: NA
j_gene: TRBJ2-6
abundance: NA
CDR3aa: CASMRGGGANVLTF
CDR3nt: TGTGCCAGCATGAGGGGTGGTGGGGCCAACGTCCTGACTTTC

v_gene: TRBV29-1
d_gene: TRBD2
j_gene: TRBJ2-3
abundance: NA
CDR3aa: CSVVRTSGDSTDTQYF
CDR3nt: TGCAGCGTTGTCAGGACTAGCGGGGATAGCACAGATACGCAGTATTTT

v_gene: TRBV29-1
d_gene: NA
j_gene: TRBJ2-6
abundance: NA
CDR3aa: CSVAVVVASGANVLTF
CDR3nt: TGCAGCGTCGCCGTTGTTGTAGCCTCTGGGGCCAACGTCCTGACTTTC

v_gene: TRBV29-1
d_gene: NA
j_gene: TRBJ2-1
abundance: few
CDR3aa: CSVGVRGEQFF
CDR3nt: TGCAGCGTTGGGGTCAGGGGTGAGCAGTTCTTC

v_gene: TRBV4-3
d_gene: NA
j_gene: TRBJ2-3
abundance: NA
CDR3aa: CASSPRTEVTDTQYF
CDR3nt: TGCGCCAGCAGCCCCAGGACGGAGGTAACAGATACGCAGTATTTT

v_gene: TRBV5-6
d_gene: NA
j_gene: TRBJ2-6
abundance: NA
CDR3aa: CASSFLPQAGANVLTF
CDR3nt: TGTGCCAGCAGCTTTTTACCCCAGGCTGGGGCCAACGTCCTGACTTTC

v_gene: TRBV29-1
d_gene: TRBD1
j_gene: TRBJ2-7
abundance: NA
CDR3aa: CSAWSGTGPYEQYF
CDR3nt: TGCAGCGCTTGGTCCGGGACAGGTCCCTACGAGCAGTACTTC

v_gene: TRBV9
d_gene: NA
j_gene: TRBJ2-2
abundance: NA
CDR3aa: CASSVGTVPNTGELFF
CDR3nt: TGTGCCAGCAGCGTAGGGACGGTTCCTAACACCGGGGAGCTGTTTTTT

v_gene: TRBV9
d_gene: NA
j_gene: TRBJ1-5
abundance: few
CDR3aa: CASSVSPLNQPQHF
CDR3nt: TGTGCCAGCAGCGTAAGCCCCCTAAATCAGCCCCAGCATTTT